This T cell receptor beta chain is from a study of T cell responses to AZD1222 COVID-19 vaccine. Study-wide points: Among those given AZD1222, only 5 to 7 were seropositive at baseline. Donors were mostly white British, more females; clonal diversity possibly underestimated.

The method was immunoSEQ multiplex PCR; TCRdb's version includes in-frame clones alone and lacks a portion of them. The table has 55,000 to 70,000 clones, roughly 89% seen once. In regard to this clone: Its antigen is as yet unknown.

The germline gives CDR1 MNHEY, CDR2 SMNVEV (reference sequence). Trimming removed 4 bases from V and 8 bases from J; junction bases left unmatched: 3. The CDR3 sequence is 13 residues long. The J gene is TRBJ1-4, the V gene TRBV27, with TRBD1 matching over 8 bases. Source: peripheral blood, taken 28 days after the second AZD1222 dose. This clonotype was obtained from an adult who received the AZD1222 COVID-19 vaccine. The CDR3 bases are TGTGCCAGCAGTTACAGGGGGTTGGAAAAACTGTTTTTT. Translated: CASSYRGLEKLFF. The variable domain in full, with the rest retrieved from reference TRBV27 and TRBJ1-4, is EAQVTQNPRYLITVTGKKLTVTCSQNMNHEYMSWYRQDPGLGLRQIYYSMNVEVTDKGDVPEGYKVSRKEKRNFPLILESPSPNQTSLYFCASSYRGLEKLFFGSGTQLSVL.